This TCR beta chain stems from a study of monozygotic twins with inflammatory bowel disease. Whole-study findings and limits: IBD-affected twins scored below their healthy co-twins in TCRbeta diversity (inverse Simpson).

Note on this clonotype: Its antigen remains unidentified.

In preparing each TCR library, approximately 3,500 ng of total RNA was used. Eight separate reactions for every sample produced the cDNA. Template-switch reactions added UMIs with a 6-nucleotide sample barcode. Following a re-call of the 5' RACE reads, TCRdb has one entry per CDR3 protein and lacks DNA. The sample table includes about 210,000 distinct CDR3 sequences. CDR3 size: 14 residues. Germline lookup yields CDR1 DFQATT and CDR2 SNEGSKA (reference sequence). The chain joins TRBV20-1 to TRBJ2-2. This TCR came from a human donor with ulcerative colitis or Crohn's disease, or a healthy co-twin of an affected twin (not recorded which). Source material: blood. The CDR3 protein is CSASGQQNTGELFF.